This entry concerns a single T cell receptor (beta chain). Its antigen is still unknown. These data originate in a study of shared clonotypes between healthy human individuals. Whole-study context: The plates for each donor numbered three CD4 naive, three CD4 memory, two CD8 naive and one CD8 memory. Overall study results and limits: Naive CD4 clonotypes were shared across a handful of donors at about 5%. Few donors limited the genetic and exposure-history diversity represented.

Per sorted-subset replicate PCR, input was approximately 0.2 ug DNA, representing roughly 28,000 T cell genomes. Data came from immunoSEQ multiplex PCR; TCRdb stores just in-frame clones and leaves some out. The sample contains 2 million to 2.5 million clones, over 85% of which appear only once. The sample consisted of naive CD4+ T cells from PBMCs. Stated subset: CD45RA+ positively selected. This clonotype was sampled from a man aged 18 to 35 in good health. Some clones in this sample may be carry-over from other donors' samples.

The CDR3 region has the DNA TGCGCCAGCAGCTTGGCCCTCACTAGCGGGAAGCTAGACATTCAGTACTTC. This gives the protein CASSLALTSGKLDIQYF. The chain has TRBV5-1 and TRBJ2-4; 10 bases line up with TRBD2. V was pared by 0 bases and J by 8 bases, with 11 bases of the junction left unmatched. Germline V lookup: CDR1 SGHRS, CDR2 YFSETQ. CDR3 length: 17 amino acids. Complete variable domain (other parts from reference TRBV5-1 and TRBJ2-4): KAGVTQTPRYLIKTRGQQVTLSCSPISGHRSVSWYQQTPGQGLQFLFEYFSETQRNKGNFPGRFSGRQFSNSRSEMNVSTLELGDSALYLCASSLALTSGKLDIQYFGAGTRLSVL.